This T cell receptor beta chain was captured by sequencing in a study of T cell clonality in common variable immunodeficiency (dated by TCRdb to the mid-2010s). This clone occurred a few times. No cognate antigen has been identified for it. Sequencing ends 3 residues short of the CDR3 end; the germline J gene provides the rest. Diagnosis of CVID followed standard criteria, namely serum IgG, IgA and/or IgM below the normal range together with specific antibody deficiency. There were approximately 46 subjects in the CVID group (around 30 male and 15 or so female), ranging in age from about 8 to 64 years, with a mean age of 40. Most CVID patients and most healthy controls were of Caucasian heritage. Replacement immunoglobulin therapy had been administered to all CVID subjects for at least one year at the time of study participation. At blood collection, none of the CVID subjects was ill or on immunomodulatory or immunosuppressive medication. From each donor, 5 to 8 ml of heparinized peripheral whole blood was collected. Genomic DNA from adults with common variable immune deficiency (CVID) and from healthy adult controls was the source for sequencing TCRbeta CDR3 repertoires. To isolate peripheral blood mononuclear cells, diluted blood was subjected to density centrifugation over Hypaque 1077 or Ficoll-Paque. Genomic DNA was obtained from unsorted mononuclear cells using either Qiagen column purification or a centrifugation-based method.

Looking up the germline V gene (reference sequence) yields CDR1 LNHDA and CDR2 SQIVND. The junction shows trimming of 6 bases on V and 6 bases on J, and the gene matches do not reach 17 bases of it. Counted from cysteine to phenylalanine, this CDR3 has 17 amino acids. The DNA has 42 bases, all within the CDR3, and is read from base 1. Results the study describes overall, beyond this receptor: TCRbeta clonality was higher in CVID subjects than in healthy controls (t-test p = 0.018), and the increase was most characteristic of about a third of subjects. The authors noted that sequencing repertoires of T cell subpopulations would be needed to clarify what caused the increased clonality in CVID. Even though DNA input was the same, control samples had an average of roughly 76,000 unique sequences each, compared with roughly 32,000 in CVID samples. Fewer TCRbeta clones were shared among CVID subjects than among healthy controls (p < 0.0001). Fewer deletions and N-nucleotide insertions were reportedly observed in CVID TCRbeta sequences, and highly modified clones with 13 or more V deletions were reportedly absent from CVID TCRbeta sequences. Differences among patients in the CVID cohort limited the correlations between repertoire features and clinical complications.

CVID samples and control samples contributed equivalent amounts of genomic DNA as sequencing input. For every sample, a 60 bp segment covering the rearranged TCRbeta CDR3 region was amplified and then sequenced. The immunoSEQ assay, a bias-corrected multiplex PCR with high-throughput sequencing, was employed for TCRbeta amplification. The paper's data handling went like this. Every unique nucleotide sequence was considered a clone and was annotated with V, D and J genes, copy number and frequency. Sequences were labeled productive if in frame, and non-productive if out of frame or containing stop codons. As previously described, clonality was calculated on the basis of Shannon's entropy. The predicted amino acid sequences of productive clones were used to derive the mean CDR3 Kyte-Doolittle hydropathy. Scaled V gene usage was hierarchically clustered using Manhattan distance and complete linkage with the R hclust function. Clone sharing by CDR3 amino acid sequence was assessed by resampling 12 repertoires per group over 100 rounds. Repertoires were searched for more than 55 published EBV-specific and around 240 published CMV-specific TCRbeta sequences. A couple of CVID samples yielding fewer than 10,000 sequences were excluded from analysis, leaving a few dozen CVID repertoires. As stored in TCRdb, this immuneACCESS dataset retains in-frame rearrangements with V and J assigned. A fraction of the clones does not appear; measured against another copy, unresolved V genes explain less than half of the discrepancy, and the remainder lacks a known reason. V and J calls plus clone size are reproduced from that table; the DNA served to infer D and trimming. The table notes under 40,000 clones here, none of them singletons. The ten largest account for 5% to 5.5% of the sample.

The source is a human donor with common variable immunodeficiency. Sequenced: peripheral blood mononuclear cells. The rearranged segments are TRBV19 and TRBJ1-2; 9 nucleotides in the junction match TRBD1. The CDR3 bases that were read are TGTGCCAGTAGCAAAACTCCCGGGACAGGGATTGGCCATGGC. This yields the protein CASSKTPGTGIGHG. The whole CDR3 reads CASSKTPGTGIGHGYTF.